This T cell receptor (beta chain) derives from a study of T cell repertoires in cytomegalovirus infection (dated by TCRdb to between 2018 and 2021). Background for the entire study: Peptide stimulations targeted recently identified HLA-C-restricted CMV epitopes, whose presentation resists viral immunomodulation, together with well-studied HLA-B-restricted epitopes. Donor HLA type was relevant to the analysis, because carriage of CMV infection together with the matching HLA type was indicated by public TCR beta signatures.

Instrument used: Illumina HiSeq 1500. The public reads were reanalyzed by TCRdb: fastp trimming at Q25, MiXCR alignment, in-frame beta chains only. Entries that share a CDR3 protein sequence are merged under the most common genes and DNA. This sample holds approximately 990,000 distinct CDR3 sequences; approximately 31% were observed only once. The top ten clones comprise 10% to 15% of the sample. Paper-wide results and their limitations: The ex vivo response was dominated by HLA-C-restricted CMV-specific TCR beta clonotypes, and the single most frequent clonotype in two of eight donors was supplied by these HLA-C-restricted clonotypes. In both this cohort and an independent cohort of 350 to 400 donors, the cumulative frequency of public TCR beta family members distinguished carriers of CMV infection plus the relevant HLA type.

Worth noting for this clonotype: Its antigen is currently not known. It has no much larger one-base neighbor in the sample; base qualities were not kept.

This specimen's treatment or condition label, per the study, means: in vitro stimulation with specific CMV peptide epitopes to enrich CMV-specific T cells. The sequenced sample was cultured CD8+ T cells from PBMCs, obtained from culture after CMV antigen stimulation. The TCR originated in a human donor in good health (CMV status not recorded). Some clones in this sample may be carry-over from other donors' samples.

CDR3 reads: CASSSEWSNSPLHF. The DNA sequence reads TGTGCCAGCAGCTCTGAGTGGTCCAATTCACCCCTCCACTTT. The chain uses TRBV7-4 and TRBJ1-6, with no confident D gene call. CDR1 and CDR2, per the germline V gene, are SGHVT and SQSDAQ. The V end loses 4 bases and the J end loses 7 bases, and a stretch of 11 bases separates them. The CDR3 runs 14 amino acids, cysteine and phenylalanine included. Only the CDR3 portion is preserved as DNA: 42 bases, with reading frame beginning at the first base.